Included here is one TCR beta chain sequence, with context. This clone was seen only once. Its binding antigen is unknown. No base quality values were provided; no much bigger clone lies one nucleotide off. A single peripheral blood draw of approximately 110 mL on average was collected from each donor into heparinised tubes. Naive, central memory, regulatory and stem cell-like memory CD4+ T cells were sorted on a BD FACSAria II using a panel including CD45RO, CCR7, CD25, CD127, CD95 and CD27. A purity above 98% was achieved for all sorted populations. Right away, PBMCs were isolated by Lymphoprep density gradient centrifugation and were stained directly, with no culture step. So that batch effects would be minimized, each experiment stained and sorted samples in pairs, pairing one healthy donor with one patient. The CDR3 measures 15 amino acids from cysteine to phenylalanine. The sequence is cut down to CDR3 DNA, 45 bases in frame from base 1. Via the germline V gene, CDR1 is KGHSH and CDR2 LQKENI. The germline V and J ends show losses of 4 bases and 0 bases respectively, and no gene match explains 4 bases of the junction.

The data derive from a study of beta chain features in type 1 diabetes (dated by TCRdb to the late 2010s). As for the study more broadly: No differences in mean age, gender distribution, total cell number or subset yield were found between patients and healthy donors. Naive and central memory subsets were obtained from all 30 or so donors, but regulatory and stem cell-like memory subsets were isolated from only 8 patients and roughly 8 healthy donors. In the study, TCRB repertoires of sorted circulating CD4+ T cell subsets from recently diagnosed type 1 diabetes patients were compared with those of matched healthy donors. A total of about 110,000,000 sorted cells were examined across all samples, and a strong correlation was observed between cell number per subset and RNA yield.

The entire amount of isolated RNA was reverse transcribed using the High Capacity cDNA Reverse Transcription Kit, so the sequenced TCRB transcripts were expressed ones. Deep immunoSEQ sequencing was applied to naive, central memory and regulatory T cell samples, giving an average of around 3.8 million total reads per sample. Sorted cells were lysed in RLT buffer and RNA was extracted with DNase-treated RNeasy Micro or Mini kits, depending on cell number. Each cell subset was processed on its own to prevent cross-contamination, while patient and healthy donor samples were processed together. The immunoSEQ multiplex PCR was used to amplify TCRB sequences from cDNA, yielding 87-bp fragments that span the CDR3 region. Sequencing of the amplicons was performed on the Illumina HiSeq platform. The authors processed their data as follows. Synthetic template baselines were used to correct PCR bias computationally, reads within Hamming distance 2 were collapsed together, and singletons that could not be merged were discarded. Reads were aligned against IMGT to assign V, D and J genes, CDR3 length and insertions or deletions at six rearrangement sites. Within each subset, clonotype counts were normalized to sorted cell number, and only after that were true diversity and Gini coefficients computed with the tcR R package. Repertoire sharing was quantified using the overlap coefficient calculated on TCRB nucleotide sequences. TCRdb retrieved this table from immuneACCESS and kept in-frame rearrangements only. Not all clones are present; in checked studies, unresolved V genes account for under half, and no reason is known for the remainder. D and trimming were read from the DNA, whereas the V and J calls and clone size are those reported in that table. Counted in this sample were 300,000 or so clones; under 8.5% of them appeared once. The ten largest clones capture around 0.44% of the sample.

Summary of the overall study and its limitations: Shorter templates might have been favored by PCR, but patient and control samples were amplified and corrected together, so both groups would have been affected equally by any skew. At VDJ recombination sites, type 1 diabetes patients had fewer insertions and more deleted nucleotides, which implies abnormalities in thymic rearrangement. The naive, central memory and regulatory TCRB repertoires appeared to resemble one another more closely among patients than among healthy donors. Only small numbers of individuals were included in the HLA sub-analyses, which left unresolved whether HLA type had any influence on TCRB rearrangement. Because cDNA rather than genomic DNA was sequenced, highly expressing activated cells could have been over-represented, although no difference in activation and CD3 levels was found between groups. In all four CD4+ subsets, TCRB CDR3 length was moderately but significantly shorter in type 1 diabetes patients.

Sequencing used central memory CD4+ T cells from blood. The TCR comes from a woman aged 18-29 years in good health. The V and J genes are TRBV18 and TRBJ2-7, with 9 central nucleotides matching TRBD1. The CDR3 region reads CASSLGQGTSYEQYF. The nucleotide sequence reads as follows: TGTGCCAGCTCACTCGGACAGGGGACCTCCTACGAGCAGTACTTC.